Presented here are 10 T cell receptor beta chains from one specimen sequenced in a study of control samples from healthy donors and cancer patients. The table came from immunoSEQ multiplex PCR; TCRdb's copy has only in-frame clones and leaves some out. Found here are roughly 180,000 clones, 85% to 95% of them singletons; the top ten hold approximately 1.5%. The specimen sequenced was blood. These receptor sequences come from a woman under 30 in good health.

CDR3 DNA sequence: TGTGCCAGCAGCCCTATAGACAGGGGGCCCCCTGGGGCCAACGTCCTGACTTTC. As protein: CASSPIDRGPPGANVLTF. The chain couples TRBV6-2 or TRBV6-3 to TRBJ2-6; 10 bases align to TRBD1. Losses at the gene ends were 6 bases for V and 2 bases for J; bases not matched to a gene: 10. The germline V gene has CDR1 MNHEY and CDR2 SVGEGT. This CDR3 spans 18 amino acids.

V gene TRBV2 combines with J gene TRBJ2-7; no clear D. Trimming removed 4 bases from V and 4 bases from J, with 5 bases in between. Germline-derived CDR1 and CDR2 are SNHLY and FYNNEI. The CDR3 contains 11 residues. CDR3 loop: CASSVVYEQYF. DNA for the CDR3: TGTGCCAGCAGTGTGGTATACGAGCAGTACTTC.

This chain links TRBV6-5 with TRBJ1-2, with 9 positions matching TRBD1. The ends lost 6 bases at V and 3 bases at J; junction bases unmatched: 2. Germline values: CDR1 MNHEY, CDR2 SVGAGI. The CDR3 is made up of 13 amino acids. CDR3 region: CASRWDRDYGYTF. CDR3 DNA: TGTGCCAGCAGATGGGACAGGGACTATGGCTACACCTTC.

The chain employs TRBV5-8 and TRBJ2-4, with D perhaps being TRBD1 or TRBD2 (5 bases each). Germline CDR1 and CDR2: SGHTS and YDEGEE. Trimming left V 5 bases short and J 8 bases short, with 17 bases between. The CDR3 has 14 amino acids. The CDR3 spells CASRYGAGTDIQYF. CDR3 nucleotide sequence: TGTGCCAGCAGGTACGGGGCAGGGACGGACATTCAGTACTTC.

V usage is TRBV19 and J usage is TRBJ1-5, with D unresolved. The V gene's germline CDR1 is LNHDA and CDR2 SQIVND (reference sequence). This CDR3 region has 12 residues. V was shortened by 3 bases and J by 7 bases, with 7 bases between the two germline ends. This CDR3 reads CASSMGVQPQHF. CDR3 in DNA: TGTGCCAGTAGTATGGGAGTACAGCCCCAGCATTTT.

The CDR3 loop is CASSLHRENTEAFF. The CDR3 DNA sequence: TGTGCCAGCAGTCTACACAGGGAAAACACTGAAGCTTTCTTT. The J gene is TRBJ1-1, the V gene TRBV27, with D tentatively TRBD1 (6 bases). Trimming left V 5 bases short and J 2 bases short, with 12 bases between. The CDR3 runs to 14 residues. Germline V CDR1 and CDR2: MNHEY, SMNVEV (reference sequence).

In its sample, this clone was seen a few times. V is TRBV28 and J is TRBJ1-2; D is perhaps TRBD1 (5 bases). The V end lost 3 bases, the J end lost 6 bases, and 8 bases lay between the germline ends. This CDR3 is 12 amino acids long. Per germline, CDR1 MDHEN and CDR2 SYDVKM. The CDR3 loop is CASSFGGDGYTF. DNA for the CDR3: TGTGCCAGCAGTTTCGGAGGGGATGGCTACACCTTC.

This clone occurred once. The V and J genes are TRBV21-1 and TRBJ2-7; TRBD1, the table's D call, was not compared with the DNA. TRBV21-1 is deemed a pseudogene. This CDR3 comprises 17 residues. CDR3 amino acids: CASSIPGQGIGGYEQYF. In DNA form, the CDR3 reads TGTGCCAGCAGCATACCTGGACAGGGAATAGGGGGCTACGAGCAGTACTTC.

V gene TRBV5-1 combines with J gene TRBJ2-7, with 8 positions matching TRBD2. Germline CDR1 is SGHRS and CDR2 is YFSETQ. This CDR3 has 13 amino acids. With 3 bases clipped from V and 6 bases from J, the junction kept 5 bases outside the gene matches. The CDR3: CASSSPGGGEQYF. The CDR3 DNA is TGCGCCAGCAGCTCTCCCGGGGGGGGCGAGCAGTACTTC.

This chain joins TRBV6-5 and TRBJ2-3; D might be TRBD2 (6 bases). V was cut by 8 bases and J by 0 bases, with 15 bases left in between. This CDR3 spans 15 amino acids. Germline V CDR1 and CDR2: MNHEY, SVGAGI. This CDR3 is CASRSSGTSTDTQYF. The CDR3 DNA is TGTGCCAGCCGAAGTTCCGGGACTAGCACAGATACGCAGTATTTT.